Listed below are T cell receptor beta chains from one sample, sequenced in a study of T cells in Graves' hyperthyroidism and ophthalmopathy. TCRdb independently ran MiXCR on the multiplex PCR reads; one entry per CDR3 protein. The data hold around 300,000 distinct CDR3 sequences, with about 14% observed a single time. The material sequenced was blood. The receptors originated from a woman in her 30s with Graves' hyperthyroidism. Each CDR3 is given with its conserved first and last residue. The D gene is left open where the match is weak. Part of the rows lack a size; the others show once, few, many or a class for expanded clones.

J | D | V | size | DNA | CDR3
TRBJ2-3 | - | TRBV24-1 | - | TGTGCCACCGCAATAGGGGGGGATACGCAGTATTTT | CATAIGGDTQYF
TRBJ2-1 | TRBD1 | TRBV4-1 | few | TGCGCCAGCAGCCAAACTCCGGGACAGACCCACAATGAGCAGTTCTTC | CASSQTPGQTHNEQFF
TRBJ1-1 | - | TRBV15 | many | TGTGCCACCAGCAGAGACCCACTTAATCAGGGGACTGAAGCTTTCTTT | CATSRDPLNQGTEAFF
TRBJ1-5 | - | TRBV27 | few | TGTGCCAGCAGGACAGGTAGCAATCAGCCCCAGCATTTT | CASRTGSNQPQHF
TRBJ2-1 | TRBD2 | TRBV11-2 | many | TGTGCCAGCAGCTTAGGAGGGGGGACTAGCAACAATGAGCAGTTCTTC | CASSLGGGTSNNEQFF
TRBJ1-4 | - | TRBV30 | - | TGTGCCTGGAGGAGGGGCTCCGGTGAAAAACTGTTTTTT | CAWRRGSGEKLFF
TRBJ2-1 | TRBD2 | TRBV19 | - | TGTGCCAGTAGTCGGACTAGCGGGAACTATGAGCAGTTCTTC | CASSRTSGNYEQFF
TRBJ1-5 | - | TRBV6-5 | many | TGTGCCAGCAGTATAGGGAGTCCCCAGCATTTT | CASSIGSPQHF
TRBJ2-2 | TRBD2 | TRBV19 | - | TGTGCCAGTAGCTTAGCGGGAGAGATCGGGGAGCTGTTTTTT | CASSLAGEIGELFF
TRBJ2-3 | - | TRBV30 | - | TGTGCCTGGAGTATACCGCAACCAGGGTATACGCAGTATTTT | CAWSIPQPGYTQYF
TRBJ2-2 | TRBD2 | TRBV29-1 | few | TGCAGCGTTGGATTTGCGGGAGGCACCGGGGAGCTGTTTTTT | CSVGFAGGTGELFF
TRBJ1-1 | - | TRBV5-6 | many | TGTGCCAGCAGCGGCAAGGGACCTGAAGCTTTCTTT | CASSGKGPEAFF
TRBJ2-7 | - | TRBV18 | - | TGTGCCAGCAGGGGGGAGGACGAGCAGTACTTC | CASRGEDEQYF
TRBJ1-5 | - | TRBV30 | few | TGTGCCTGGAGGAGAGGACAGTTCTCTAGCAATCAGCCCCAGCATTTT | CAWRRGQFSSNQPQHF
TRBJ1-2 | TRBD1 | TRBV29-1 | - | TGCAGCGTAGACCAGGGGGAGGGCTATGGCTACACCTTC | CSVDQGEGYGYTF
TRBJ2-6 | TRBD2 | TRBV7-2 | few | TGTGCCAGCAGCTTAGGGGGGGGGACCTCTGGGGCCAACGTCCTGACTTTC | CASSLGGGTSGANVLTF
TRBJ2-7 | TRBD2 | TRBV2 | many | TGTGCCAGCCGACTAGCGGGGGGATACGAGCAGTACTTC | CASRLAGGYEQYF
TRBJ2-1 | - | TRBV7-2 | many | TGTGCCAGCACCCAATCGGGGGCCTACAATGAGCAGTTCTTC | CASTQSGAYNEQFF
TRBJ2-3 | - | TRBV29-1 | many | TGCAGCGTTGATTGGGTGGGGGCGCAGACAGATACGCAGTATTTT | CSVDWVGAQTDTQYF
TRBJ2-7 | - | TRBV2 | many | TGTGCCAGCACCGAAGATCCGGGTCTTGGGACCTACGAGCAGTACTTC | CASTEDPGLGTYEQYF
TRBJ1-5 | - | TRBV7-2 | few | TGTGCCAGCAGCAACACAGAAATTCGAAATCAGCCCCAGCATTTT | CASSNTEIRNQPQHF
TRBJ1-6 | - | TRBV5-1 | few | TGCGCCAGCAGCTTGGTCGGACAGATTAATTCACCCCTCCACTTT | CASSLVGQINSPLHF
TRBJ1-5 | - | TRBV7-2 | many | TGTGCCAGCAGCCTTACCCGAATGCATGATCAGCCCCAGCATTTT | CASSLTRMHDQPQHF
TRBJ1-1 | - | TRBV29-1 | many | TGCAGCGGGCGGCCTCTGCTAAACACTGAAGCTTTCTTT | CSGRPLLNTEAFF
TRBJ2-2 | - | TRBV24-1 | few | TGTGCCACCAGTGAACAGGTGGATACCGGGGAGCTGTTTTTT | CATSEQVDTGELFF
TRBJ2-3 | TRBD2 | TRBV2 | many | TGTGCCGGTAGCGGGAGAGTGGGAGATACGCAGTATTTT | CAGSGRVGDTQYF
TRBJ1-5 | - | TRBV6-1 | many | TGTGCCAGCAGTGAATTTCAGGGCCAGCCCCAGCATTTT | CASSEFQGQPQHF
TRBJ1-6 | - | TRBV6-6 | few | TGTGCCAGCAGTTACGAGAGCTCCTATAATTCACCCCTCCACTTT | CASSYESSYNSPLHF
TRBJ1-2 | TRBD1 | TRBV28 | many | TGTGCCAGCAGTGGGACAGATAATAACTATGGCTACACCTTC | CASSGTDNNYGYTF
TRBJ2-3 | TRBD2 | TRBV7-2 | many | TGTGCCAGCAGCCTCCTAGCGGGAGGGAGACTTGGCACAGATACGCAGTATTTT | CASSLLAGGRLGTDTQYF
TRBJ2-1 | - | TRBV27 | many | TGTGCCAGCAGTTTCGCGGGCCAAAACAATGAGCAGTTCTTC | CASSFAGQNNEQFF
TRBJ1-5 | TRBD1 | TRBV19 | - | TGTGCCAGTAGTGGGGGACAGCCTAATCAGCCCCAGCATTTT | CASSGGQPNQPQHF
TRBJ2-6 | - | TRBV6-5 | - | TGTGCCAGCAGTTATGGGGGTTCACTCTCTGGGGCCAACGTCCTGACTTTC | CASSYGGSLSGANVLTF
TRBJ2-2 | TRBD1 | TRBV20-1 | - | TGCAGTGCACAACACAGGGGGAACACCGGGGAGCTGTTTTTT | CSAQHRGNTGELFF
TRBJ2-3 | - | TRBV28 | many | TGTGCCAGCAGTTTTTCCCCTACTCCTAGCGCTACGCAGTATTTT | CASSFSPTPSATQYF
TRBJ2-1 | TRBD2 | TRBV6-6 | few | TGTGCCAGCAGTTACGAGAGTGGGACTATGGGAAATGAGCAGTTCTTC | CASSYESGTMGNEQFF
TRBJ1-1 | - | TRBV9 | - | TGTGCCAGCAGCGTAGTTCCGGATGGAAGCACTGAAGCTTTCTTT | CASSVVPDGSTEAFF
TRBJ2-5 | - | TRBV20-1 | many | TGCAGTGCTAGAGATCTGAGTAGGGGCCAAGAGACCCAGTACTTC | CSARDLSRGQETQYF
TRBJ1-1 | - | TRBV12-3/TRBV12-4 | many | TGTGCCAGCAGTTTTCATTCTTCGGAAGCTTTCTTT | CASSFHSSEAFF
TRBJ2-5 | - | TRBV4-2 | - | TGTGCCAGCAGCCAAGCGATCCCGGGAAGAGAGACCCAGTACTTC | CASSQAIPGRETQYF
TRBJ2-6 | TRBD1 | TRBV3-1 | - | TGTGCCAGCAGCCACCGGGACAGGGTAGTTGGGGCCAACGTCCTGACTTTC | CASSHRDRVVGANVLTF
TRBJ1-1 | - | TRBV3-1 | many | TGTGCCAGCAGCCATGGCAGGGGTGGGGGCACTGAAGCTTTCTTT | CASSHGRGGGTEAFF
TRBJ2-1 | TRBD2 | TRBV29-1 | many | TGCAGCGTTTATAGCGGGAAAGGTTCCAATGAGCAGTTCTTC | CSVYSGKGSNEQFF
TRBJ1-5 | - | TRBV6-1 | many | TGTGCCAGCCTGTTAAATGGTCAGAGCTTCGTAAATCAGCCCCAGCATTTT | CASLLNGQSFVNQPQHF
TRBJ1-4 | - | TRBV20-1 | - | TGCAGTGCTAGTGGGGGGCCTCTAAATGAAAAACTGTTTTTT | CSASGGPLNEKLFF
TRBJ2-1 | TRBD2 | TRBV5-1 | - | TGCGCCAGCAGCTCCGGGGGGATCTCCTACAATGAGCAGTTCTTC | CASSSGGISYNEQFF
TRBJ1-2 | TRBD1 | TRBV29-1 | few | TGCAGCGTTTTTGGGACAGGGGCTGGCTACACCTTC | CSVFGTGAGYTF
TRBJ2-3 | - | TRBV11-2 | - | TGTGCCAGCAGCCTCTCGGACCCTGGCACAGATACGCAGTATTTT | CASSLSDPGTDTQYF
TRBJ2-7 | - | TRBV4-1 | few | TGCGCCAGCAGCCCTGAGGGCAGCTCCTACGAGCAGTACTTC | CASSPEGSSYEQYF
TRBJ1-6 | - | TRBV18 | - | TGTGCCAGCTCAAGTACCGAGAATTCACCCCTCCACTTT | CASSSTENSPLHF
TRBJ2-7 | - | TRBV10-2 | many | TGCGCCAGCGGGCTGAGGTCCTACGAGCAGTACTTC | CASGLRSYEQYF
TRBJ2-1 | - | TRBV12-3/TRBV12-4 | many | TGTGCCAGCAGTGTGGACAGAACGAATGAGCAGTTCTTC | CASSVDRTNEQFF
TRBJ2-7 | - | TRBV28 | many | TGTGCCAGTGGTGGCGAACAGGCCTACGAGCAGTACTTC | CASGGEQAYEQYF
TRBJ2-7 | TRBD2 | TRBV5-1 | many | TGCGCCAGCAGCCTGGCGGGGGAACGCTACGAGCAGTACTTC | CASSLAGERYEQYF
TRBJ1-5 | - | TRBV6-2/TRBV6-3 | few | TGTGCCAGCAGCCTCGGACAGCATAGCAATCAGCCCCAGCATTTT | CASSLGQHSNQPQHF
TRBJ2-5 | TRBD1 | TRBV5-6 | many | TGTGCCAGCAGCTGGGGACAGGGGGGAAGGGGAGGAGAGACCCAGTACTTC | CASSWGQGGRGGETQYF
TRBJ2-2 | - | TRBV10-3 | - | TGTGCCACATCTGGCGGCACCGGGGAGCTGTTTTTT | CATSGGTGELFF
TRBJ2-5 | TRBD1 | TRBV11-2 | many | TGTGCCAGCAGCTCCGGGGACAGGGGGCGAGAGACCCAGTACTTC | CASSSGDRGRETQYF